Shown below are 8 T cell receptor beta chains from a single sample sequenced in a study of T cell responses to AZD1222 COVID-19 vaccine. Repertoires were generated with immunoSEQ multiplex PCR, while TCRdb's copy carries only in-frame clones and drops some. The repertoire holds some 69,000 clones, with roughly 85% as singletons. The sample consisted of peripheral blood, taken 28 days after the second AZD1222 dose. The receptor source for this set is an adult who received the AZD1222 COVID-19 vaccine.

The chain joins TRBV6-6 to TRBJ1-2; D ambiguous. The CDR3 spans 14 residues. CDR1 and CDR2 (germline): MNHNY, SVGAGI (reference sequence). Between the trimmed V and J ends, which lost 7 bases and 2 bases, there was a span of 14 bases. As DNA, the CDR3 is TGTGCCAGCACCGATCTTTCAATGAACTATGGCTACACCTTC. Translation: CASTDLSMNYGYTF.

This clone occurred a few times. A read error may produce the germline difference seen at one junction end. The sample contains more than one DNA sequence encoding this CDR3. The CDR3 protein is CAPLAGGGEQFF. The CDR3 bases are TGCGCCCCGCTCGCGGGGGGGGGTGAGCAGTTCTTC. This chain joins TRBV19 and TRBJ2-1; 9 positions agree with TRBD2. Germline V lookup: CDR1 LNHDA, CDR2 SQIVND (reference sequence). The CDR3 sequence is 12 residues long.

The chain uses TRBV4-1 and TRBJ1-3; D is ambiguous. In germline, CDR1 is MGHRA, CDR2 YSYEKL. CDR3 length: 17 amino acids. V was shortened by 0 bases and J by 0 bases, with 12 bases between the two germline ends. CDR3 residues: CASSQDPRVSSGNTIYF. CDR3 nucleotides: TGCGCCAGCAGCCAAGATCCTAGGGTTAGCTCTGGAAACACCATATATTTT.

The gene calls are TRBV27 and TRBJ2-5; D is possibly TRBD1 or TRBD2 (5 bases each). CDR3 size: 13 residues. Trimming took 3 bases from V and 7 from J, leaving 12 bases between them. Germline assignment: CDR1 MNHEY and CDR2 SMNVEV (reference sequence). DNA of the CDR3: TGTGCCAGCAGTTTGGGACGTGGGGGGACCCAGTACTTC. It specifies CASSLGRGGTQYF.

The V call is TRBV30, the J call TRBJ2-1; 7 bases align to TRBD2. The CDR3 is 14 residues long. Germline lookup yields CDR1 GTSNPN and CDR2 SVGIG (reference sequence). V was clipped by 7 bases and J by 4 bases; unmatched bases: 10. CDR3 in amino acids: CASAGLAAYNEQFF. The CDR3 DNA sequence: TGTGCCTCAGCTGGGCTAGCGGCGTACAATGAGCAGTTCTTC.

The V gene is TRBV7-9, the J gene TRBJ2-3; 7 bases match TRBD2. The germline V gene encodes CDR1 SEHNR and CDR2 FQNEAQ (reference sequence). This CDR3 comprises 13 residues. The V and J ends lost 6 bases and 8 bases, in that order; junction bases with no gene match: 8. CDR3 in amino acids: CASSAGERFTQYF. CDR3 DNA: TGTGCCAGCAGTGCGGGAGAACGGTTTACGCAGTATTTT. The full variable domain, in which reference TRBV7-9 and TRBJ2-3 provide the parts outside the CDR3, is DTGVSQNPRHKITKRGQNVTFRCDPISEHNRLYWYRQTLGQGPEFLTYFQNEAQLEKSRLLSDRFSAERPKGSFSTLEIQRTEQGDSAMYLCASSAGERFTQYFGPGTRLTVL.

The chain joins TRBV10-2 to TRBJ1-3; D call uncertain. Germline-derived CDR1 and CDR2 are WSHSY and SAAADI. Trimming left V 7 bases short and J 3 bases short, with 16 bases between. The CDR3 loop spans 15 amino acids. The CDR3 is CASKHSLGGGNTIYF. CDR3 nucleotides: TGCGCCAGCAAACATTCCCTCGGTGGTGGAAACACCATATATTTT.

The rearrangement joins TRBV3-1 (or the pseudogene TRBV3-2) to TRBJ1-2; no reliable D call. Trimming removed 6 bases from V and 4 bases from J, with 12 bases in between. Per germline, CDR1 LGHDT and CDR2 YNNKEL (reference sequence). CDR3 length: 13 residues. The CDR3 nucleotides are TGTGCCAGCAGTCGTGACGCGACCTATGGCTACACCTTC. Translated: CASSRDATYGYTF.